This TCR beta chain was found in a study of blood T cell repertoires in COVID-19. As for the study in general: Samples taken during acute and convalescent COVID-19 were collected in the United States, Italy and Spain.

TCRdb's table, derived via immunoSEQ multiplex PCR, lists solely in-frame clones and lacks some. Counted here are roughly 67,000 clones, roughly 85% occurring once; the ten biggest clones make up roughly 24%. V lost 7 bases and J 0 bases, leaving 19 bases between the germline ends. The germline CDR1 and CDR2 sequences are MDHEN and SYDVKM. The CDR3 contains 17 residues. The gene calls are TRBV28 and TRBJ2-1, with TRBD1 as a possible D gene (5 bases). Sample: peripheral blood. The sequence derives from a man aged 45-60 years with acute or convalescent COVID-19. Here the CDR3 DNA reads TGTGCCAGCACCTCCCCCCACACAGGACACTCCTACAATGAGCAGTTCTTC. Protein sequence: CASTSPHTGHSYNEQFF.